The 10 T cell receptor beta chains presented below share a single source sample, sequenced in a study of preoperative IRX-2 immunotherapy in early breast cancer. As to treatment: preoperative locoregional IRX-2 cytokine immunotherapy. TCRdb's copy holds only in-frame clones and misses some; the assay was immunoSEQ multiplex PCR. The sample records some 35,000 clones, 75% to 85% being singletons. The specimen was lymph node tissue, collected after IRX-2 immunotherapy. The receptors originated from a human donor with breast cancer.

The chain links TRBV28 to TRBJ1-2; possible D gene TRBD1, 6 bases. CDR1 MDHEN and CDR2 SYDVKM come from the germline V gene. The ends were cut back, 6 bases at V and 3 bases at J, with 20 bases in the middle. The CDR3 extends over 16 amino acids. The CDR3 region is CASRDSRKTGYYGYTF. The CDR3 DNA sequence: TGTGCCAGCAGGGACAGCAGGAAAACAGGATACTATGGCTACACCTTC.

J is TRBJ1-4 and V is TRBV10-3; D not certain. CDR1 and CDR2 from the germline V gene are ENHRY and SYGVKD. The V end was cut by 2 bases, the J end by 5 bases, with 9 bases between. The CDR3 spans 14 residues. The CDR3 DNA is TGTGCCATCAGTGAGAGTTTTAACAATGAAAAACTGTTTTTT. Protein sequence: CAISESFNNEKLFF.

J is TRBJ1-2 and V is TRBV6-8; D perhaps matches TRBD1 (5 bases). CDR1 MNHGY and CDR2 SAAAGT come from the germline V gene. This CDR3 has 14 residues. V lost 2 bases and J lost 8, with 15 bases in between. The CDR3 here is CASSYQGQRQGYTF. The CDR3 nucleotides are TGTGCCAGCAGTTACCAGGGTCAGCGGCAGGGCTACACCTTC.

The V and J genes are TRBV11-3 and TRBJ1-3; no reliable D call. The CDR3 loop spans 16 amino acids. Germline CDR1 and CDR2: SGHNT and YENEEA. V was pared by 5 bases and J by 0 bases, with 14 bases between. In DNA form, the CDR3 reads TGTGCCAGCAGCCGAGCAGGAGGCGGCTCTGGAAACACCATATATTTT. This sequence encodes CASSRAGGGSGNTIYF.

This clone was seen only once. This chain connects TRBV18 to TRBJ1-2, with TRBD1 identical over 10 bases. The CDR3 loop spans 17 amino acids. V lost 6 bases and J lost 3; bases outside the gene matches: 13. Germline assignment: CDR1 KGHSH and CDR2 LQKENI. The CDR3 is CASSPGTGDPSYYGYTF. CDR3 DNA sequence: TGTGCCAGCTCTCCGGGGACAGGGGACCCGAGCTACTATGGCTACACCTTC.

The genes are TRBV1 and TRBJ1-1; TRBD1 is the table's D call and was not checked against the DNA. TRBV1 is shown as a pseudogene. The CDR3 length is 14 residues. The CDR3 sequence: CASSQGQGATEAFF. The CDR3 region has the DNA TGCGCCAGCAGCCAGGGTCAGGGGGCGACTGAAGCTTTCTTT.

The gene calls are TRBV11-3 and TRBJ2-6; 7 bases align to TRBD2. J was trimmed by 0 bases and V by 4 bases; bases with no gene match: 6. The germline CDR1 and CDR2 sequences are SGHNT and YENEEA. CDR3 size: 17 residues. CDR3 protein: CASSWTSADSGANVLTF. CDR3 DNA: TGTGCCAGCAGCTGGACTAGTGCAGACTCTGGGGCCAACGTCCTGACTTTC.

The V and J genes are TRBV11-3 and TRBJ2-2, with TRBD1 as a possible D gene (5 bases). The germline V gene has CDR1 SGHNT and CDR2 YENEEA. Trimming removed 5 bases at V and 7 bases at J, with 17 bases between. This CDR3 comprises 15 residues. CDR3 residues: CASSISRSQGGELFF. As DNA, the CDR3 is TGTGCCAGCAGCATCAGCCGATCCCAGGGCGGGGAGCTGTTTTTT.

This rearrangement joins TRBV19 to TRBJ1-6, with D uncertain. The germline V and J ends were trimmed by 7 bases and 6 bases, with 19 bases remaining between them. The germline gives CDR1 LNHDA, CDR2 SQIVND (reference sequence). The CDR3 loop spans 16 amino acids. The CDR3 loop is CASKLTETASNSPLHF. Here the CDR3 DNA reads TGTGCCAGTAAACTAACCGAAACTGCGAGTAATTCACCCCTCCACTTT. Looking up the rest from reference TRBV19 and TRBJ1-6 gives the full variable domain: DGGITQSPKYLFRKEGQNVTLSCEQNLNHDAMYWYRQDPGQGLRLIYYSQIVNDFQKGDIAEGYSVSREKKESFPLTVTSAQKNPTAFYLCASKLTETASNSPLHFGNGTRLTVT.

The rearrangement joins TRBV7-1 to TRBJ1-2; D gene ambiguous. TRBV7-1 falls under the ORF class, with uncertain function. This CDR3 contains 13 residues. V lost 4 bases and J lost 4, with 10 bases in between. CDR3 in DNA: TGTGCCAGCAGCTACCCTTCGGGCTATGGCTACACCTTC. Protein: CASSYPSGYGYTF.